This T cell receptor beta chain was retrieved from a study of cytomegalovirus exposure and HLA in healthy donors. About this clone: Its antigen is currently unknown.

Likely unrecorded immune exposures existed in these nominally healthy donors. Overall study findings and caveats: The only immune exposure information that was available was CMV serostatus. The study found most TCR sequences rare, yet found some public TCRs in many donors. Links to common viral pathogens appeared, in a later analysis, for several of the most significant clusters.

Vbeta (60) and Jbeta (13) primers were used in the PCR. Sequencing used immunoSEQ multiplex PCR; TCRdb keeps in-frame clones, though not all of them. The table records about 190,000 clones, 75% to 85% of them present only once. V gave up 5 bases and J gave up 7 bases; unmatched junction bases: 11. Germline lookup yields CDR1 SGHAT and CDR2 FQDESV (reference sequence). The CDR3 loop spans 15 amino acids. Sequencing input: PBMCs. V is TRBV11-1 and J is TRBJ1-2, with TRBD1 identical over 9 bases. This clonotype was obtained from a woman in her thirties in good health and CMV-seropositive. CDR3 coding DNA: TGTGCCAGCAGCGTCGGGGGAGGACAGGGGTCTGGCTACACCTTC. This codes for CASSVGGGQGSGYTF.